This T cell receptor (beta chain) is from a study of T cell repertoires in ileal Crohn's disease. Each sample's TCRB immunosequencing used 500 to 550 nanograms of biopsy DNA. Assay: immunoSEQ multiplex PCR; the TCRdb copy retains only in-frame clones and omits some. The sample carries about 4,500 clones, roughly 80% recorded once. As for this clone: The target antigen is unknown.

The germline V gene encodes CDR1 MNHNY and CDR2 SVGAGI (reference sequence). CDR3 length: 12 residues. V lost 2 bases, J lost 5 bases, and 6 bases lay in between. The time point is: neoterminal ileum biopsy at postoperative endoscopy, about 6 months after surgery. Regarding the study as a whole: Sorted CD8 T cells held more high-frequency clones than CD4.

This clonotype originated in an adult with Crohn's disease. Material: ileal tissue. The gene calls are TRBV6-6 and TRBJ2-5; no reliable D call. CDR3 DNA: TGTGCCAGCAGTTACACGGAGGAGACCCAGTACTTC. It is translated as CASSYTEETQYF.